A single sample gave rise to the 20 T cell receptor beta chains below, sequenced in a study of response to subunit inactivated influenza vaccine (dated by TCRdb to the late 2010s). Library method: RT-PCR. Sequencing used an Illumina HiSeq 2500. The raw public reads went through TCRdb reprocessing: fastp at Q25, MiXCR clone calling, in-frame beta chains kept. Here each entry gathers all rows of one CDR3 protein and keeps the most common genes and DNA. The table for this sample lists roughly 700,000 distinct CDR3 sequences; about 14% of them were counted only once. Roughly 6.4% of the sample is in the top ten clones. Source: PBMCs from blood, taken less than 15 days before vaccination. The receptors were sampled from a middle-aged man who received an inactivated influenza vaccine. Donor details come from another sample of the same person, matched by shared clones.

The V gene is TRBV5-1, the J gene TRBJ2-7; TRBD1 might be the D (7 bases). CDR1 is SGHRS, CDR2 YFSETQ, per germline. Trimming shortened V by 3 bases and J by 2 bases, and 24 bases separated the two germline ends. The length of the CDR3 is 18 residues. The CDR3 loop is CASSSQIQPRGRTYEQYF. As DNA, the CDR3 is TGCGCCAGCAGCTCCCAAATCCAACCCAGGGGGAGGACCTACGAGCAGTACTTC.

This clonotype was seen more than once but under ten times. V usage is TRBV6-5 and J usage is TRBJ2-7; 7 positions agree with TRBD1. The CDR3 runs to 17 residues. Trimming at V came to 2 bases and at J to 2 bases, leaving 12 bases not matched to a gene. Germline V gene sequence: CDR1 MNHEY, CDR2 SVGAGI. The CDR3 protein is CASSYTPGTDLTYEQYF. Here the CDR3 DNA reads TGTGCCAGCAGTTACACCCCAGGGACAGACCTTACCTACGAGCAGTACTTC.

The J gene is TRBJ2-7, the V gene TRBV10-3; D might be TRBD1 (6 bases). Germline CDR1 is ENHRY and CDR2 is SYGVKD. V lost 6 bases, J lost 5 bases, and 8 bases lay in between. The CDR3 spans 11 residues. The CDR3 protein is CAISGTHEQYF. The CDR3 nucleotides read TGTGCCATCAGCGGGACACACGAGCAGTACTTC.

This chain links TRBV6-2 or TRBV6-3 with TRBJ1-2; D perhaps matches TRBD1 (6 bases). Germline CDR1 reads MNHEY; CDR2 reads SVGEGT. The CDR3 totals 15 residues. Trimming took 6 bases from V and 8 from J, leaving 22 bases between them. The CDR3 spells CASSPDSTLILGYTF. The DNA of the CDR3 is TGTGCCAGCAGCCCGGACAGCACTCTGATCTTGGGCTACACCTTC.

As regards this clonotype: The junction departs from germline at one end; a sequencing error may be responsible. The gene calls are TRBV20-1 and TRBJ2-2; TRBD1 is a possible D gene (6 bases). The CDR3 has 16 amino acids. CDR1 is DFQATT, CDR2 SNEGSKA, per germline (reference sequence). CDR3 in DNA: TGCAGTGCTAGTGTACAGGGAAGGCGGAACGCCGGGGAGCTGTTTTTT. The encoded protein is CSASVQGRRNAGELFF.

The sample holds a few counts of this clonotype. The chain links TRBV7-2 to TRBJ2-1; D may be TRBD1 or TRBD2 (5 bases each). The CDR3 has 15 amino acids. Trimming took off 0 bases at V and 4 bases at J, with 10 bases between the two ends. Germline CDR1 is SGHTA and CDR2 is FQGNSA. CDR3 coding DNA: TGTGCCAGCAGCTTAGCTGTGGGGGAATACAATGAGCAGTTCTTC. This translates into CASSLAVGEYNEQFF.

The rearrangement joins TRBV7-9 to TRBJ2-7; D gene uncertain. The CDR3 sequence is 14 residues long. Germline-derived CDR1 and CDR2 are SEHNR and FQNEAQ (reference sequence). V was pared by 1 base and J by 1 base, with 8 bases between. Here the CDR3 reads CASSLGSRSYEQYF. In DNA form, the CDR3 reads TGTGCCAGCAGCTTAGGCTCTAGATCCTACGAGCAGTACTTC.

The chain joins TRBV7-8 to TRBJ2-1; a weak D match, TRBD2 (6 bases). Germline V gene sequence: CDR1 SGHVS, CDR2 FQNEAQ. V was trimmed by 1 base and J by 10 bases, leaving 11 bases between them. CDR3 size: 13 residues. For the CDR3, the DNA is TGTGCCAGCAGCTTAGGGGCACTAGCCGAGCAGTTCTTC. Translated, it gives CASSLGALAEQFF.

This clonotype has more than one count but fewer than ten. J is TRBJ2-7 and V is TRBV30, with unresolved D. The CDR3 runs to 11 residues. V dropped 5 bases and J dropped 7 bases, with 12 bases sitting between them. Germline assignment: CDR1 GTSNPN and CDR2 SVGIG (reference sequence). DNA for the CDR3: TGTGCCTGGGGAACGGCCAGGGAGCAGTACTTC. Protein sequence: CAWGTAREQYF.

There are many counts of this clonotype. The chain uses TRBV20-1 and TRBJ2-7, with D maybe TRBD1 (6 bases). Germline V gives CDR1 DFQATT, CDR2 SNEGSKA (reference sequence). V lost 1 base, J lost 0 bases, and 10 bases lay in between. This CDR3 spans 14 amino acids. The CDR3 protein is CSARVDSSSYEQYF. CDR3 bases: TGCAGTGCTAGAGTGGACAGTAGCTCCTACGAGCAGTACTTC.

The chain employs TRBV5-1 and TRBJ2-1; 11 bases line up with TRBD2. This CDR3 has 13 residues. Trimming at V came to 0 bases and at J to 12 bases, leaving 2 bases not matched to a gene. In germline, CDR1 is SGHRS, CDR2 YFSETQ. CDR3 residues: CASSLAGLAGQFF. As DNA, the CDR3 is TGCGCCAGCAGCTTGGCCGGACTAGCGGGGCAGTTCTTC.

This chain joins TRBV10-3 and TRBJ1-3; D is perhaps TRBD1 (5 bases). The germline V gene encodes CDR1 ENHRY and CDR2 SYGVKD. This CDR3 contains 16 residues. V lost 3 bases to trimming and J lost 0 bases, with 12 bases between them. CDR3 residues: CAISDRDHGSGNTIYF. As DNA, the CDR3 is TGTGCCATCAGTGACCGGGACCATGGCTCTGGAAACACCATATATTTT.

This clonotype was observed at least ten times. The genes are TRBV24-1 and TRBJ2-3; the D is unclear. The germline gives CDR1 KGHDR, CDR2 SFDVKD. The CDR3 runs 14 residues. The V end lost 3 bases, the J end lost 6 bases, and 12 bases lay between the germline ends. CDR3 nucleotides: TGTGCCACCAGTGATGTTGTTCCGGAGGATACGCAGTATTTT. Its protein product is CATSDVVPEDTQYF.

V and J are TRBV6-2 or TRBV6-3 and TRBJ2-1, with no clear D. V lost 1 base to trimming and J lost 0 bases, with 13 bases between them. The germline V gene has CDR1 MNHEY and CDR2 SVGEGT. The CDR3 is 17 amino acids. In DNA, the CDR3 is TGTGCCAGCAGTTACTTTCCCAAAAAGAGCTCCTACAATGAGCAGTTCTTC. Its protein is CASSYFPKKSSYNEQFF.

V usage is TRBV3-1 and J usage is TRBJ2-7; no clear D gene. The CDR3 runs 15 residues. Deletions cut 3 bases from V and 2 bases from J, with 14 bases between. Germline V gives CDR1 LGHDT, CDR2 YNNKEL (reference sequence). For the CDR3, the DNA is TGTGCCAGCAGCCAGCTGGAGAATCCCGCCTACGAGCAGTACTTC. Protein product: CASSQLENPAYEQYF.

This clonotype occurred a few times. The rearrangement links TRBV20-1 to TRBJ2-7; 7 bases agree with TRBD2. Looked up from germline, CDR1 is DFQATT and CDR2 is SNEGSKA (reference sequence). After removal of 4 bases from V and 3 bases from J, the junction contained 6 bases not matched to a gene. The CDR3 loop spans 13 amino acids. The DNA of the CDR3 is TGCAGTGCTACCGAAGCGGGGTTCTACGAGCAGTACTTC. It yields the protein CSATEAGFYEQYF.

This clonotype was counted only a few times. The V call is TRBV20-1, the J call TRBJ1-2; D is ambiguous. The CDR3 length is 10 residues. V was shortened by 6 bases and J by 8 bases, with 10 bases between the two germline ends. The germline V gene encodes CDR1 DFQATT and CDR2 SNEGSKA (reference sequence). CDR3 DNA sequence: TGCAGTGCGGCCCGCTTCGGCTACACCTTC. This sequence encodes CSAARFGYTF.

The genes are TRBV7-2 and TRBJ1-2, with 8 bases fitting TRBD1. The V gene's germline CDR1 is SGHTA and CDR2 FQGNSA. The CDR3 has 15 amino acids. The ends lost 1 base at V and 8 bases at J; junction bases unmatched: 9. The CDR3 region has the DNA TGTGCCAGCAGCTTAGGATCGGCAGGGGGCGGGGGCTACACCTTC. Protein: CASSLGSAGGGGYTF.

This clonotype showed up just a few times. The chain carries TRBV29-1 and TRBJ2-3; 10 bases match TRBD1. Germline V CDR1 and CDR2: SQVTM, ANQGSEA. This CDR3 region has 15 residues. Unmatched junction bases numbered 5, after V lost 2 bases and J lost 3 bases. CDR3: CSVEIWTGGTDTQYF. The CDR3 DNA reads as TGCAGCGTTGAAATCTGGACAGGGGGGACAGATACGCAGTATTTT.

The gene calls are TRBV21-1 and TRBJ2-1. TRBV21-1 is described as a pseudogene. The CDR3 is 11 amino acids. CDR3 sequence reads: CASIIVNEQFF. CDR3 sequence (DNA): TGTGCCAGTATTATCGTGAATGAGCAGTTCTTC.